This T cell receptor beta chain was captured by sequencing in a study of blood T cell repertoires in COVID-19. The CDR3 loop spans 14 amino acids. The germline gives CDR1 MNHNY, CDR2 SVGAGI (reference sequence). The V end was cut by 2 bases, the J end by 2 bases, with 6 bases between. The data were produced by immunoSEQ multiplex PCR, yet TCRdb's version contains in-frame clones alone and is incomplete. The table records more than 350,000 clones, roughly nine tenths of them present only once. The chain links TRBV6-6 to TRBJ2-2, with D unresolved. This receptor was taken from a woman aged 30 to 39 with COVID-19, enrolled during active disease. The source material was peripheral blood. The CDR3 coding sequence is TGTGCCAGCAGTTACAGCGTTAACACCGGGGAGCTGTTTTTT. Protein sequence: CASSYSVNTGELFF.